Listed below are T cell receptor beta chains from one sample, sequenced in a study of T cells in Graves' hyperthyroidism and ophthalmopathy. TCRdb re-derived calls from the multiplex PCR reads in MiXCR, one entry per CDR3 protein. Of some 270,000 distinct CDR3 sequences in the sample, approximately 25% were seen once. The sample taken for sequencing was blood. The receptors stem from a woman aged 40 to 49 with Graves' ophthalmopathy. CDR3s include the opening cysteine and the closing phenylalanine or tryptophan. D genes are given only for firm matches. Clone size is not always given. Where it is, it says once, few, many or a class for expanded clones.

V gene: TRBV20-1; J gene: TRBJ2-2; D gene: TRBD2; clone size: many; CDR3 DNA: TGCAGTGCTAGTCCCCTAGCGGGAGGGCCTAATACCGGGGAGCTGTTTTTT; CDR3 protein: CSASPLAGGPNTGELFF
V gene: TRBV24-1; J gene: TRBJ2-7; D gene: TRBD2; clone size: many; CDR3 DNA: TGTGCCACCAGTGACCCACTAGCGGGAGGCCCCACCTACGAGCAGTACTTC; CDR3 protein: CATSDPLAGGPTYEQYF
V gene: TRBV20-1; J gene: TRBJ2-5; D gene: TRBD2; clone size: many; CDR3 DNA: TGCAGTGCTACAGACGTATTGGCTAGCGGTCGCCAAGAGACCCAGTACTTC; CDR3 protein: CSATDVLASGRQETQYF
V gene: TRBV5-1; J gene: TRBJ1-3; D gene: -; clone size: many; CDR3 DNA: TGCGCCAGCAGCGAAATGACAGGCTCTGGAAACACCATATATTTT; CDR3 protein: CASSEMTGSGNTIYF
V gene: TRBV7-9; J gene: TRBJ1-1; D gene: -; clone size: many; CDR3 DNA: TGTGCCAGCAGTCTCAAGGGGGACGCACTGGGTTTCTTT; CDR3 protein: CASSLKGDALGFF
V gene: TRBV20-1; J gene: TRBJ1-1; D gene: -; clone size: -; CDR3 DNA: TGCAACCGTAACGGGCTTTCGGGTGAAGCTTTCTTT; CDR3 protein: CNRNGLSGEAFF
V gene: TRBV28; J gene: TRBJ1-3; D gene: -; clone size: many; CDR3 DNA: TGTGCCAGCAGTTTAATGGGTCAGAACTCTGGAAACACCATATATTTT; CDR3 protein: CASSLMGQNSGNTIYF
V gene: TRBV2; J gene: TRBJ2-2; D gene: -; clone size: many; CDR3 DNA: TGTGCCAGCAGTGAAGTTCCGGTCAGCTTTGGGGCCGGGGAGCTGTTTTTT; CDR3 protein: CASSEVPVSFGAGELFF
V gene: TRBV7-2; J gene: TRBJ2-1; D gene: TRBD2; clone size: many; CDR3 DNA: TGTGCCGGCAGCTCAGCGGGATTCGAGCAGTTCTTC; CDR3 protein: CAGSSAGFEQFF
V gene: TRBV28; J gene: TRBJ2-5; D gene: -; clone size: many; CDR3 DNA: TGTGCCAGCAAACTCCTCCGGGGGCCGCATCGGGAGACCCAGTACTTC; CDR3 protein: CASKLLRGPHRETQYF
V gene: TRBV2; J gene: TRBJ1-1; D gene: -; clone size: many; CDR3 DNA: TGTGCCAGCAGCGGAGTAGGGGACACTGAAGCTTTCTTT; CDR3 protein: CASSGVGDTEAFF
V gene: TRBV11-2; J gene: TRBJ2-5; D gene: -; clone size: few; CDR3 DNA: TGTGCCAGCAGCCGCGGTCCCACTCCGGAGACCCAGTACTTC; CDR3 protein: CASSRGPTPETQYF
V gene: TRBV19; J gene: TRBJ2-7; D gene: TRBD2; clone size: many; CDR3 DNA: TGTGCCAGTAGTAATGGGCTAGCGGTCTACGAGCAGTACTTC; CDR3 protein: CASSNGLAVYEQYF
V gene: TRBV12-3/TRBV12-4; J gene: TRBJ1-1; D gene: -; clone size: -; CDR3 DNA: TGTGCCAGTCAAGGTCCCCTTGAAGCTTTCTTT; CDR3 protein: CASQGPLEAFF
V gene: TRBV20-1; J gene: TRBJ2-7; D gene: -; clone size: -; CDR3 DNA: TGCAGTGCTAGTCTCACCCTTGGGCCCTACGAGCAGTACTTC; CDR3 protein: CSASLTLGPYEQYF
V gene: TRBV28; J gene: TRBJ2-7; D gene: TRBD2; clone size: many; CDR3 DNA: TGTGCCAGCAGTTTATGGGGCGGGAGCGGGGAGGACGAGCAGTACTTC; CDR3 protein: CASSLWGGSGEDEQYF
V gene: TRBV19; J gene: TRBJ2-7; D gene: -; clone size: many; CDR3 DNA: TGTGCCAGTAGTATCGGGACCGGGAGCGTCTACGAGCAGTACTTC; CDR3 protein: CASSIGTGSVYEQYF
V gene: TRBV12-3/TRBV12-4; J gene: TRBJ1-5; D gene: -; clone size: few; CDR3 DNA: TGTGCCAGCAGCCTCGGTTGGGGGCGGCAGCCTCAGCATTTT; CDR3 protein: CASSLGWGRQPQHF
V gene: TRBV30; J gene: TRBJ2-7; D gene: -; clone size: many; CDR3 DNA: TGTGCCTGGAGTGACAACTACGAGCAGTACTTC; CDR3 protein: CAWSDNYEQYF
V gene: TRBV6-2/TRBV6-3; J gene: TRBJ2-3; D gene: -; clone size: many; CDR3 DNA: TGTGCCAGCAGCCCCACCCGGACGGAAACAGATACGCAGTATTTT; CDR3 protein: CASSPTRTETDTQYF
V gene: TRBV20-1; J gene: TRBJ2-5; D gene: -; clone size: -; CDR3 DNA: TGCAGTGCTAGTCCGGCGGGTAGCGGTCCGAAAGAGACCCAGTACTTC; CDR3 protein: CSASPAGSGPKETQYF
V gene: TRBV28; J gene: TRBJ1-1; D gene: -; clone size: -; CDR3 DNA: TGTGCCAGCAGCCGGGGGTCCACTGAAGCTTTCTTT; CDR3 protein: CASSRGSTEAFF
V gene: TRBV30; J gene: TRBJ1-1; D gene: -; clone size: many; CDR3 DNA: TGTGCCTGGAAACAGGGAGACTGGACTGAAGCTTTCTTT; CDR3 protein: CAWKQGDWTEAFF
V gene: TRBV7-6; J gene: TRBJ2-5; D gene: -; clone size: many; CDR3 DNA: TGTGCCAGCAGCTTATCTCAAGTTTCGGAGACCCAGTACTTC; CDR3 protein: CASSLSQVSETQYF
V gene: TRBV7-2; J gene: TRBJ2-7; D gene: -; clone size: many; CDR3 DNA: TGTGCCAGCGTCACCGGGATCACCTACGAGCAGTACTTC; CDR3 protein: CASVTGITYEQYF
V gene: TRBV11-2; J gene: TRBJ2-5; D gene: -; clone size: -; CDR3 DNA: TGTGCCAGCAGTTCCACCGGGACCGGGGAGACCCAGTACTTC; CDR3 protein: CASSSTGTGETQYF
V gene: TRBV28; J gene: TRBJ1-5; D gene: -; clone size: many; CDR3 DNA: TGTGCCAGCAGTTTATCCCCGACAGGATTCAATCAGCCCCAGCATTTT; CDR3 protein: CASSLSPTGFNQPQHF
V gene: TRBV9; J gene: TRBJ2-2; D gene: TRBD2; clone size: many; CDR3 DNA: TGTGCCAGCAGCGCCCGCCTAGCGGAGGCTGGGGAGCTGTTTTTT; CDR3 protein: CASSARLAEAGELFF
V gene: TRBV20-1; J gene: TRBJ2-5; D gene: -; clone size: many; CDR3 DNA: TGCAGTGCCCTCGAAGAGACCCAGTACTTC; CDR3 protein: CSALEETQYF
V gene: TRBV20-1; J gene: TRBJ2-7; D gene: -; clone size: many; CDR3 DNA: TGCAGTGCGGAAAACAGCCTTCCGAGCCTCGAGCAGTACTTC; CDR3 protein: CSAENSLPSLEQYF
V gene: TRBV20-1; J gene: TRBJ1-2; D gene: -; clone size: many; CDR3 DNA: TGCAGTGCCACTGACGGCTATGGCTACACCTTC; CDR3 protein: CSATDGYGYTF
V gene: TRBV6-5; J gene: TRBJ2-5; D gene: -; clone size: once; CDR3 DNA: TGTGCCAGCAGCTTAGGAGGAACGATCCAAGAGACCCAGTACTTC; CDR3 protein: CASSLGGTIQETQYF
V gene: TRBV30; J gene: TRBJ1-1; D gene: -; clone size: -; CDR3 DNA: TGTGCCTGGAATGCCTTTGGGGGGAACACTGAAGCTTTCTTT; CDR3 protein: CAWNAFGGNTEAFF
V gene: TRBV2; J gene: TRBJ2-5; D gene: -; clone size: many; CDR3 DNA: TGTGCCAGCGGCAGGGGAACAGGGAGTCCAGAGACCCAGTACTTC; CDR3 protein: CASGRGTGSPETQYF
V gene: TRBV20-1; J gene: TRBJ2-7; D gene: TRBD2; clone size: -; CDR3 DNA: TGCAGTGCTTCCGGGACTAGTATAGTCGAGCAGTACTTC; CDR3 protein: CSASGTSIVEQYF
V gene: TRBV20-1; J gene: TRBJ1-5; D gene: -; clone size: many; CDR3 DNA: TGCAGTGCTTCGAAGGGGGGTTTAGGCAATCAGCCCCAGCATTTT; CDR3 protein: CSASKGGLGNQPQHF
V gene: TRBV12-3/TRBV12-4; J gene: TRBJ2-7; D gene: TRBD1; clone size: many; CDR3 DNA: TGTGCCAGCAGTCCCGGGACAGGGGTGTATTCCGAGCAGTACTTC; CDR3 protein: CASSPGTGVYSEQYF
V gene: TRBV11-2; J gene: TRBJ2-7; D gene: TRBD2; clone size: few; CDR3 DNA: TGTGCCAGCAGCTTAGATCTAGCGGGAGTTTACGAGCAGTACTTC; CDR3 protein: CASSLDLAGVYEQYF
V gene: TRBV12-3/TRBV12-4; J gene: TRBJ1-5; D gene: TRBD1; clone size: medium-sized; CDR3 DNA: TGTGCCAGCAGTACCACAGGGGGCGTTCAGCCCCAGCATTTT; CDR3 protein: CASSTTGGVQPQHF
V gene: TRBV12-3/TRBV12-4; J gene: TRBJ1-2; D gene: -; clone size: many; CDR3 DNA: TGTGCCAGCAGCCACCGCAAGGTCAAAGTGTATGGCTACACCTTC; CDR3 protein: CASSHRKVKVYGYTF
V gene: TRBV5-1; J gene: TRBJ2-2; D gene: -; clone size: many; CDR3 DNA: TGCGCCAGCAGCTTGGCCGTTCAGAACACCGGGGAGCTGTTTTTT; CDR3 protein: CASSLAVQNTGELFF
V gene: TRBV13; J gene: TRBJ1-1; D gene: -; clone size: once; CDR3 DNA: TGTGCCAGCAGGACTTTAACGGGGAACACTGAAGCTTTCTTT; CDR3 protein: CASRTLTGNTEAFF
V gene: TRBV6-1; J gene: TRBJ2-7; D gene: TRBD1; clone size: many; CDR3 DNA: TGTGCCAGCAGTCCCCGCGGGACAGGGTGGGTCTACGAGCAGTACTTC; CDR3 protein: CASSPRGTGWVYEQYF
V gene: TRBV5-1; J gene: TRBJ2-7; D gene: TRBD2; clone size: -; CDR3 DNA: TGCGCCAGCAGCTTGGTGCTAGCGGGAGGCTTCTCCTACGAGCAGTACTTC; CDR3 protein: CASSLVLAGGFSYEQYF
V gene: TRBV28; J gene: TRBJ2-5; D gene: -; clone size: many; CDR3 DNA: TGTGCCAGCAGTTTATGGTCCCGGGGAGCGTACCAAGAGACCCAGTACTTC; CDR3 protein: CASSLWSRGAYQETQYF
V gene: TRBV27; J gene: TRBJ2-7; D gene: -; clone size: many; CDR3 DNA: TGTGCCAGCAGTTTAGGGGGTGGCAGGGGCCCCTACGAGCAGTACTTC; CDR3 protein: CASSLGGGRGPYEQYF
V gene: TRBV12-3/TRBV12-4; J gene: TRBJ1-1; D gene: -; clone size: many; CDR3 DNA: TGTGCCAGCAGTGTGACGGAGGAAGCTTTCTTT; CDR3 protein: CASSVTEEAFF
V gene: TRBV5-1; J gene: TRBJ2-4; D gene: TRBD2; clone size: few; CDR3 DNA: TGCGCCAGCAGCTCGCCTGCTAGCGGAACCCCAGCCAAAAACATTCAGTACTTC; CDR3 protein: CASSSPASGTPAKNIQYF
V gene: TRBV29-1; J gene: TRBJ2-5; D gene: -; clone size: many; CDR3 DNA: TGCAGCGTTGACGGTAGCCAAGAGACCCAGTACTTC; CDR3 protein: CSVDGSQETQYF
V gene: TRBV6-1; J gene: TRBJ2-7; D gene: -; clone size: many; CDR3 DNA: TGTGCCAGCAGTGAGCGCGTAGCGGCCGCCGAGCAGTACTTC; CDR3 protein: CASSERVAAAEQYF
V gene: TRBV10-3; J gene: TRBJ2-5; D gene: TRBD2; clone size: many; CDR3 DNA: TGTGCCATCAGTGGCGGGAGGGGAGAGACCCAGTACTTC; CDR3 protein: CAISGGRGETQYF
V gene: TRBV6-5; J gene: TRBJ2-7; D gene: -; clone size: many; CDR3 DNA: TGTGCCAGCAGTTCTACCGGTCGGAACGAGCAGTACTTC; CDR3 protein: CASSSTGRNEQYF
V gene: TRBV10-3; J gene: TRBJ2-7; D gene: TRBD1; clone size: -; CDR3 DNA: TGTGCCATCAGTGAAGGGACAGGGCACTACGAGCAGTACTTC; CDR3 protein: CAISEGTGHYEQYF
V gene: TRBV27; J gene: TRBJ1-5; D gene: -; clone size: many; CDR3 DNA: TGTGCCAGCCCTCCCGGGGGAAGGAGAGGTCAGCCCCAGCATTTT; CDR3 protein: CASPPGGRRGQPQHF